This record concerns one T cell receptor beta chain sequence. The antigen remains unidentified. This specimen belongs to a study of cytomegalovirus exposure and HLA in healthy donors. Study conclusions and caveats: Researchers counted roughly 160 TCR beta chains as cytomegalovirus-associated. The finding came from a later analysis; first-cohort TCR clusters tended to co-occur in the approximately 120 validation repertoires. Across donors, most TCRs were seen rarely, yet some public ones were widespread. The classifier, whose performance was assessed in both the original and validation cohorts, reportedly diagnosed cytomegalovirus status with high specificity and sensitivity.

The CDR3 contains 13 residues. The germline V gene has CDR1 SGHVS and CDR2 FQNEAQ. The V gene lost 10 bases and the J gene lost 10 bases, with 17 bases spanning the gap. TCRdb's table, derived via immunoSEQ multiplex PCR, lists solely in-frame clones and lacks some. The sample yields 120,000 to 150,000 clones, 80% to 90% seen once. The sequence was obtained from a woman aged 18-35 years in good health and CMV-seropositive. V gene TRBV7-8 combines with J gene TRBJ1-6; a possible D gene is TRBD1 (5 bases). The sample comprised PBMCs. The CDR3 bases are TGTGCCACCGCCGTGGGGGGTTCCTCACCCCTCCACTTT. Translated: CATAVGGSSPLHF.